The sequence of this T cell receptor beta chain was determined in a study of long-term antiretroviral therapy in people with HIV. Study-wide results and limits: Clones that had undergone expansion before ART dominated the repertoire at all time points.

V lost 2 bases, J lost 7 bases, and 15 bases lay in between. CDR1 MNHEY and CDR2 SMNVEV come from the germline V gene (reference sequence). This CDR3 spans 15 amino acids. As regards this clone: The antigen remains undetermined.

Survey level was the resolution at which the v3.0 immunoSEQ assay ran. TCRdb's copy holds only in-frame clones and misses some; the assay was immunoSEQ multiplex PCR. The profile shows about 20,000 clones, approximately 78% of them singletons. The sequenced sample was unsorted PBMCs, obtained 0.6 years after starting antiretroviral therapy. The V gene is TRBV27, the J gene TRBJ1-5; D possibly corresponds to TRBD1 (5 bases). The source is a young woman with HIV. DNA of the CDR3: TGTGCCAGCAGTTTAAATGCGGGGCCCGGGCAGCCCCAGCATTTT. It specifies CASSLNAGPGQPQHF.